This T cell receptor beta chain was identified during a study of regulatory T cells in long-lasting Graves disease. This clonotype was counted once. Time point of the sample: persistent/refractory GD, antithyroid drugs over 5 years with positive TRAb. TCR sequences were obtained from RNA taken from PBMCs. CDR3-region Arm-PCR and iRepertoire HTBI primers produced the TCR beta libraries. MiXCR was run by TCRdb on the multiplex PCR reads, yielding one entry per CDR3 protein. The profile covers fewer than 400,000 distinct CDR3 sequences, with 20% appearing a single time and roughly 20% taken by the ten largest. The ends were cut back, 6 bases at V and 0 bases at J, with 15 bases in the middle. There are 16 residues in the CDR3.

The sequence derives from a female donor with Graves disease. V gene TRBV12-3 or TRBV12-4 combines with J gene TRBJ1-5, with no clear D. The sequencing here drew on peripheral blood mononuclear cells (PBMCs), taken when the disease was refractory, from a patient treated with antithyroid drugs. CDR3 sequence (DNA): TGTGCCAGCAGCCACTTCGACGGAAATAGCAATCAGCCCCAGCATTTT. Its protein is CASSHFDGNSNQPQHF.